This TCR beta chain stems from a study of cytomegalovirus exposure and HLA in healthy donors. The CDR3 has 15 residues. Germline lookup yields CDR1 SGDLS and CDR2 YYNGEE. Unmatched junction bases numbered 3, after V lost 3 bases and J lost 1 base. The repertoire was sequenced with immunoSEQ multiplex PCR; TCRdb's copy has only in-frame clones and lacks some. Of 45,000 to 65,000 clones listed, 93% are singletons. Study-wide results and limits: Associated with cytomegalovirus, according to the listing, were 150 to 200 TCR beta chains. In vitro confirmation showed three CMV-associated chains to be CMV antigen specific. The finding came from a later analysis; first-cohort TCR clusters tended to co-occur in the 95 to 150 validation repertoires. The classifier was said to identify cytomegalovirus status with high specificity and sensitivity.

Note on this clone: Its specificity is not known.

The sequenced material came from PBMCs. The chain couples TRBV9 to TRBJ2-1, with 8 bases fitting TRBD1. This receptor was taken from a woman under 30 in good health and CMV-seropositive. As DNA, the CDR3 is TGTGCCAGCAGCGGGACAGGGTCGTCCTACAATGAGCAGTTCTTC. It is translated as CASSGTGSSYNEQFF.